This is a list of T cell receptor beta chains from one sample in a study of graft-versus-host responses after intestinal transplantation. Assay used: immunoSEQ multiplex PCR; TCRdb lists only in-frame clones, some missing. In the table there are about 92,000 clones, approximately 90% of which are singletons. Their antigens are not known. The specimen was unstimulated CD8+ T cells sorted from spleen or lymph node cells, collected before intestinal transplant. These receptors were collected from a human donor who received an intestinal transplant. The CDR3 runs from the conserved cysteine through the conserved F or W. A D gene is named only where the DNA matches it firmly. Clone size, where shown, is once, few, many, or a class for clones that have expanded.

.	TRBJ2-7	TRBD1	TRBV19	15	CASSLRTGDYHEQYF	TGTGCCAGTAGTCTTCGGACAGGGGATTACCACGAGCAGTACTTC
.	TRBJ2-1	TRBD2	TRBV29-1	14	CSVEASGRYNEQFF	TGCAGCGTTGAGGCTAGCGGGAGGTACAATGAGCAGTTCTTC
.	TRBJ2-1	.	TRBV6-6	11	CATHYHNEQFF	TGTGCCACCCACTACCACAATGAGCAGTTCTTC
.	TRBJ2-3	.	TRBV4-1	14	CASSQLGGTDTQYF	TGCGCCAGCAGCCAATTGGGCGGCACAGATACGCAGTATTTT
.	TRBJ2-5	TRBD1	TRBV13	16	CASSPTGEIGQETQYF	TGTGCCAGCAGCCCAACAGGGGAGATAGGCCAAGAGACCCAGTACTTC
.	TRBJ2-7	.	TRBV4-1	16	CASSQDWRGQAYEQYF	TGCGCCAGCAGTCAAGATTGGAGAGGACAAGCCTACGAGCAGTACTTC
.	TRBJ2-3	TRBD2	TRBV7-3	18	CASSLTGLAGAYTDTQYF	TGTGCCAGCAGCTTAACTGGGCTAGCGGGGGCTTACACAGATACGCAGTATTTT
.	TRBJ2-1	.	TRBV6-7	11	CASSYSNEQFF	TGTGCCAGCAGTTACTCTAATGAGCAGTTCTTC
.	TRBJ2-7	TRBD2	TRBV7-2	16	CASSLAGIAGGYEQYF	TGTGCCAGCAGCTTAGCGGGGATAGCGGGAGGGTACGAGCAGTACTTC
.	TRBJ1-6	.	TRBV21-1	17	CASPRTAASSYNSPLHF	TGTGCCAGTCCCAGGACGGCCGCCAGCTCCTATAATTCACCCCTCCACTTT
.	TRBJ2-1	.	TRBV4-1	12	CASSQDYNEQFF	TGCGCCAGCAGCCAAGATTATAATGAGCAGTTCTTC
medium-sized	TRBJ1-1	.	TRBV6-1	13	CASSEAGHTEAFF	TGTGCCAGCAGTGAAGCGGGACACACTGAAGCTTTCTTT
.	TRBJ2-5	.	TRBV7-9	13	CASSFEGMETQYF	TGTGCCAGCAGCTTTGAGGGGATGGAGACCCAGTACTTC
.	TRBJ2-3	TRBD2	TRBV6-6	14	CASSTSGGTDTQYF	TGTGCCAGCAGTACTAGCGGGGGCACAGATACGCAGTATTTT
once	TRBJ2-1	TRBD2	TRBV5-4	14	CASSLGTSGIVQFF	TGTGCCAGCAGCCTCGGGACTAGCGGGATTGTGCAGTTCTTC
.	TRBJ2-3	TRBD2	TRBV10-3	18	CAISGERGASPSTDTQYF	TGTGCCATCAGTGGAGAGCGGGGGGCCTCCCCTAGCACAGATACGCAGTATTTT
.	TRBJ1-4	.	TRBV14	16	CASSQDQSSVNEKLFF	TGTGCCAGCAGCCAAGATCAATCGAGTGTTAATGAAAAACTGTTTTTT
once	TRBJ2-3	TRBD2	TRBV27	15	CASSDLAGVTDTQYF	TGTGCCAGCAGTGACCTAGCGGGAGTAACGGATACGCAGTATTTT
.	TRBJ2-7	.	TRBV4-1	18	CASSQAGAGAGPTYEQYF	TGCGCCAGCAGCCAAGCCGGGGCCGGGGCGGGACCCACCTACGAGCAGTACTTC
.	TRBJ2-1	.	TRBV27	17	CASSLIPGLVGSNEQFF	TGTGCCAGCAGTTTAATCCCAGGGCTAGTTGGAAGCAATGAGCAGTTCTTC